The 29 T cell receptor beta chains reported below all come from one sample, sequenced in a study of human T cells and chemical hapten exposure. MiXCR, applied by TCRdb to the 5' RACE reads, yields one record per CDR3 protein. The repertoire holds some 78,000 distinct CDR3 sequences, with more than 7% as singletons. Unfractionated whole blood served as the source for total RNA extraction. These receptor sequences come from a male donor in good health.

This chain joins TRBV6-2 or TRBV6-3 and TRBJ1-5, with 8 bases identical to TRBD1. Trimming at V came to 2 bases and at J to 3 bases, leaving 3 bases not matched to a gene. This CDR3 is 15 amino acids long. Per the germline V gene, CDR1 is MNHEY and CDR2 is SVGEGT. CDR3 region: CASSYPGGHNQPQHF. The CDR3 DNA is TGTGCCAGCAGTTACCCAGGGGGCCACAATCAGCCCCAGCATTTT.

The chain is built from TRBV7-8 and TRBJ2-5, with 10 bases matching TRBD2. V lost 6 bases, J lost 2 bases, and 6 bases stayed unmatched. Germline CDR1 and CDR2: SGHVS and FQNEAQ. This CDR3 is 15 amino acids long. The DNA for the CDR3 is TGTGCCAGCAGGGAAGCGGGAGGGTATCAAGAGACCCAGTACTTC. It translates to CASREAGGYQETQYF.

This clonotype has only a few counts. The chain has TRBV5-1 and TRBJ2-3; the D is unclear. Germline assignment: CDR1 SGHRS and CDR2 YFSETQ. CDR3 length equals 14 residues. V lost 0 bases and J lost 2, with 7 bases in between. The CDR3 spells CASSLAGLTDTQYF. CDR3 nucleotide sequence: TGCGCCAGCAGCTTGGCCGGTCTCACAGATACGCAGTATTTT.

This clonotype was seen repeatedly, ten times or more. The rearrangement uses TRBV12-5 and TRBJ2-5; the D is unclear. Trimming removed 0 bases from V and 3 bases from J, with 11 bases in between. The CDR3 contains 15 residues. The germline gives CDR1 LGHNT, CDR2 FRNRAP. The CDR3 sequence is CASGLVIGRKETQYF. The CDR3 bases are TGTGCTAGTGGTTTGGTCATAGGGCGGAAAGAGACCCAGTACTTC.

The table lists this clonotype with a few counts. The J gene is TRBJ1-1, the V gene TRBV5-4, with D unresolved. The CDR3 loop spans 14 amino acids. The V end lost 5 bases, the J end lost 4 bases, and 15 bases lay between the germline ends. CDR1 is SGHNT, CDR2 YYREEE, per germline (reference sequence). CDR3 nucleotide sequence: TGTGCCAGCAGGAAAACCGGGAGAATCACTGAAGCTTTCTTT. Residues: CASRKTGRITEAFF. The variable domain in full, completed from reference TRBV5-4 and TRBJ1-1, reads ETGVTQSPTHLIKTRGQQVTLRCSSQSGHNTVSWYQQALGQGPQFIFQYYREEENGRGNFPPRFSGLQFPNYSSELNVNALELDDSALYLCASRKTGRITEAFFGQGTRLTVV.

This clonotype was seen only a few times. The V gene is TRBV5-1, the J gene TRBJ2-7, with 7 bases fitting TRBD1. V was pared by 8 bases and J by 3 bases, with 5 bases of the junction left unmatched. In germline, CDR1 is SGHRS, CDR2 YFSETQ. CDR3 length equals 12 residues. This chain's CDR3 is CASRDRDYEQYF. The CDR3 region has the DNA TGCGCCAGTCGGGACAGAGACTACGAGCAGTACTTC.

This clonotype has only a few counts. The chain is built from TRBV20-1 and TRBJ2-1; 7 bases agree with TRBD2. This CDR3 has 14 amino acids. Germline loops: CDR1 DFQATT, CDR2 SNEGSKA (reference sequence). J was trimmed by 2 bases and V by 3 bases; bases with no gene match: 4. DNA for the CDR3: TGCAGTGCTAGGAACCTAGCGGCCTACAATGAGCAGTTCTTC. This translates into CSARNLAAYNEQFF.

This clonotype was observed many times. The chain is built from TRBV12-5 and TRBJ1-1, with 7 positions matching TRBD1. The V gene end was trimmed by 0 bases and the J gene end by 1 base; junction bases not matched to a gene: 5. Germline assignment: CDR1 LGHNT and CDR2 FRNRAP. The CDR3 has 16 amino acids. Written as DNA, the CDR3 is TGTGCTAGTGGTTTGGTAACAGGGGAAAAGAACACTGAAGCTTTCTTT. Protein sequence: CASGLVTGEKNTEAFF.

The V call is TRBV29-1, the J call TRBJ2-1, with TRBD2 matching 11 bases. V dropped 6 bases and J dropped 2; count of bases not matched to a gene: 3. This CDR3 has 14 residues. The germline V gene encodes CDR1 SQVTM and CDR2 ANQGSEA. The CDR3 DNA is TGCAGCGTACTAGCGGGAGTTACCTACAATGAGCAGTTCTTC. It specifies CSVLAGVTYNEQFF.

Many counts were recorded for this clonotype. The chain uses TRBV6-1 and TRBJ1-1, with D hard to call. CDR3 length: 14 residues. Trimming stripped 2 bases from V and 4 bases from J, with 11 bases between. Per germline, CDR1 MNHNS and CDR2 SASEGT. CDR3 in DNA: TGTGCCAGCAGTGAAACACCGGAGGTCACTGAAGCTTTCTTT. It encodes CASSETPEVTEAFF.

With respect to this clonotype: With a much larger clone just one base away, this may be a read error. The CDR3 region has the DNA TGTGCCAGCAGCTTAGAAGGAGAGTCTGGGGCCAACGTCCTGACTTTC. It is translated as CASSLEGESGANVLTF. This chain connects TRBV7-8 to TRBJ2-6; D gene unclear. The CDR3 has 16 residues. Per the germline V gene, CDR1 is SGHVS and CDR2 is FQNEAQ. Trimming removed 1 base at V and 1 base at J, with 8 bases between.

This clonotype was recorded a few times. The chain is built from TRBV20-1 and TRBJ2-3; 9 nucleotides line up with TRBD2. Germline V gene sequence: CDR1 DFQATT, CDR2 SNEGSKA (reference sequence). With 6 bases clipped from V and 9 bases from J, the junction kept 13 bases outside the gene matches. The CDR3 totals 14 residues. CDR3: CSATVIAGERTQYF. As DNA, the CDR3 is TGCAGTGCCACCGTGATAGCGGGGGAAAGGACGCAGTATTTT.

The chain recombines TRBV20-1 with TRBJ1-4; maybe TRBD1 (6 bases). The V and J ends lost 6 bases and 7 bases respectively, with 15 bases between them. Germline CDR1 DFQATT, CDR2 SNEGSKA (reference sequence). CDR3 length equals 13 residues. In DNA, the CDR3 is TGCAGTGCCAGGACAGTCGGGGGTGAAAAACTGTTTTTT. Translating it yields CSARTVGGEKLFF.

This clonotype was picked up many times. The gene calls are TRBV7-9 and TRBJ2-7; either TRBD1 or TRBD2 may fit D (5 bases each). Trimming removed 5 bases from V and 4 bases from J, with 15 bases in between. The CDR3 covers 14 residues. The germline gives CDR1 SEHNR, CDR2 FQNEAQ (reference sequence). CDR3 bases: TGTGCCAGCAGCGCCGGGACGGTAACTTACGAGCAGTACTTC. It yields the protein CASSAGTVTYEQYF.

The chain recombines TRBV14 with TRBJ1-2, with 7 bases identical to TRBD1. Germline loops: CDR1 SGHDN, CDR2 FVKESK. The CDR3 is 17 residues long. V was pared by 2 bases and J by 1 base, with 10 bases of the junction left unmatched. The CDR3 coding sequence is TGTGCCAGCAGCCAAACTATCCGGACAGGACATAACTATGGCTACACCTTC. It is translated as CASSQTIRTGHNYGYTF. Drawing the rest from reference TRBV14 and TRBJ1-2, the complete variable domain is EAGVTQFPSHSVIEKGQTVTLRCDPISGHDNLYWYRRVMGKEIKFLLHFVKESKQDESGMPNNRFLAERTGGTYSTLKVQPAELEDSGVYFCASSQTIRTGHNYGYTFGSGTRLTVV.

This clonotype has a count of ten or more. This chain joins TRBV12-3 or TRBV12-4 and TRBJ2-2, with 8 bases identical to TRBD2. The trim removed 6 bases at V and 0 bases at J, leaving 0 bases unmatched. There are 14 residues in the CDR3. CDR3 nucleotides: TGTGCCAGCAGGGGACTAGCGAACACCGGGGAGCTGTTTTTT. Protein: CASRGLANTGELFF.

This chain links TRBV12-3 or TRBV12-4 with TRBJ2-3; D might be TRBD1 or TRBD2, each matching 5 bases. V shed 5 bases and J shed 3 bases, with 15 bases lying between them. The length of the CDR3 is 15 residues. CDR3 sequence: CASSNRDDETDTQYF. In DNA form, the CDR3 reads TGTGCCAGCAGTAACCGGGACGACGAAACAGATACGCAGTATTTT.

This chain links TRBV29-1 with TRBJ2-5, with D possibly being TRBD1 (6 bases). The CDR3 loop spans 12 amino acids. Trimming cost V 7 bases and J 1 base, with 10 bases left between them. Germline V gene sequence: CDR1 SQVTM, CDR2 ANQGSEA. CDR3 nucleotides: TGCAGCGCTGGACAGATCCAAGAGACCCAGTACTTC. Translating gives CSAGQIQETQYF.

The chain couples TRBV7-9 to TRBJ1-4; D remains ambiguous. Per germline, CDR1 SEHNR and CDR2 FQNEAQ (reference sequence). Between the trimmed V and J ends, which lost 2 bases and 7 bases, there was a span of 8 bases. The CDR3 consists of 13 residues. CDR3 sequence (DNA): TGTGCCAGCAGCTTAAGGTTGTCTGAAAAACTGTTTTTT. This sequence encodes CASSLRLSEKLFF.

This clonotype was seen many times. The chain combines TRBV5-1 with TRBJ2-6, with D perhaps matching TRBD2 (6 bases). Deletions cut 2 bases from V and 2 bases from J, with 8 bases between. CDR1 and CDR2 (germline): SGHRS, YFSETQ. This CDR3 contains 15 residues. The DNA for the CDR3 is TGCGCCAGCAGCTTCGGAGGGACTGGGGCCAACGTCCTGACTTTC. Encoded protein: CASSFGGTGANVLTF.

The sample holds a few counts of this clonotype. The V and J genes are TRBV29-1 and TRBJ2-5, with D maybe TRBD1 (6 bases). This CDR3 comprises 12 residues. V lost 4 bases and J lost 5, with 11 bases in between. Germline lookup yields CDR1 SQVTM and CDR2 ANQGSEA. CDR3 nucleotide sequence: TGCAGCGTTGCAGGGGTTGGGGAGACCCAGTACTTC. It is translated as CSVAGVGETQYF.

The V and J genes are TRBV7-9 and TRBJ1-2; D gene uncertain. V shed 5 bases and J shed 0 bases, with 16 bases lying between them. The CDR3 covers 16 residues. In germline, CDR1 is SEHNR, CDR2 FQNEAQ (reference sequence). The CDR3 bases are TGTGCCAGCAGCCGACACACCAGCACGGCTAACTATGGCTACACCTTC. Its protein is CASSRHTSTANYGYTF.

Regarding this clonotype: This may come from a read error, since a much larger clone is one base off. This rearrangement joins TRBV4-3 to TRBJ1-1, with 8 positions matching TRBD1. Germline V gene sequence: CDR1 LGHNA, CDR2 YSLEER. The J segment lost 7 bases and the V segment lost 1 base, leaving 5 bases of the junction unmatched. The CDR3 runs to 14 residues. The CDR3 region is CASSQGRTGFEAFF. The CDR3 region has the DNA TGCGCCAGCAGCCAAGGCCGGACAGGGTTTGAAGCTTTCTTT.

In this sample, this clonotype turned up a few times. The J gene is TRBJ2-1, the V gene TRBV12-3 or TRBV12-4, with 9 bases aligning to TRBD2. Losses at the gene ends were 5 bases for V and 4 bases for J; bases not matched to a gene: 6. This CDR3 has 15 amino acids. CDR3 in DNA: TGTGCCAGCAGTGTGACTAGCGGACTATACAATGAGCAGTTCTTC. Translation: CASSVTSGLYNEQFF.

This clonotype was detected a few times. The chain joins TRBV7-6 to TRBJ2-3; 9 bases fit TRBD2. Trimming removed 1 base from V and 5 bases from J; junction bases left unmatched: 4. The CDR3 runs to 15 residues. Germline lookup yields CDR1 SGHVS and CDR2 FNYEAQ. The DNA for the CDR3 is TGTGCCAGCAGCTTAGATGCTAGCGGGATAGATACGCAGTATTTT. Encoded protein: CASSLDASGIDTQYF.

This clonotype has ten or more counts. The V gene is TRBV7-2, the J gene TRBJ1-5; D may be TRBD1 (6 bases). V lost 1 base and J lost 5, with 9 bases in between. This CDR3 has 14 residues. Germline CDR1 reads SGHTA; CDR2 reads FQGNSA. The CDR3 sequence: CASSLVPGDQPQHF. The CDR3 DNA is TGTGCCAGCAGCTTAGTCCCAGGGGATCAGCCCCAGCATTTT.

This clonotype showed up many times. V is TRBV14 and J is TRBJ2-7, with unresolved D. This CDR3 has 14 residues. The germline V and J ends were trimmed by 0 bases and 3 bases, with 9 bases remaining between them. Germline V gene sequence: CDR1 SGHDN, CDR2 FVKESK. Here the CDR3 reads CASSQDSGRYEQYF. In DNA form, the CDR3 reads TGTGCCAGCAGCCAAGATTCTGGGCGCTACGAGCAGTACTTC.

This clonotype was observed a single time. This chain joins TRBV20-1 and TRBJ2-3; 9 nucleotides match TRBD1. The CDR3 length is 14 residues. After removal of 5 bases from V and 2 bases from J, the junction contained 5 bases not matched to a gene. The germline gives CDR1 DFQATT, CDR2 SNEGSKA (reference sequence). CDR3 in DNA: TGCAGTGCTTCCGGGACAGGGTTCACAGATACGCAGTATTTT. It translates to CSASGTGFTDTQYF.

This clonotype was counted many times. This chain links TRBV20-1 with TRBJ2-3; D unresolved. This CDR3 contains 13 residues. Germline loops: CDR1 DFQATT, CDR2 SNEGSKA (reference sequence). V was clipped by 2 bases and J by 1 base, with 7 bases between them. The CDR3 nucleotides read TGCAGTGCTAGAAGGCCCGGCACAGATACGCAGTATTTT. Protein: CSARRPGTDTQYF.